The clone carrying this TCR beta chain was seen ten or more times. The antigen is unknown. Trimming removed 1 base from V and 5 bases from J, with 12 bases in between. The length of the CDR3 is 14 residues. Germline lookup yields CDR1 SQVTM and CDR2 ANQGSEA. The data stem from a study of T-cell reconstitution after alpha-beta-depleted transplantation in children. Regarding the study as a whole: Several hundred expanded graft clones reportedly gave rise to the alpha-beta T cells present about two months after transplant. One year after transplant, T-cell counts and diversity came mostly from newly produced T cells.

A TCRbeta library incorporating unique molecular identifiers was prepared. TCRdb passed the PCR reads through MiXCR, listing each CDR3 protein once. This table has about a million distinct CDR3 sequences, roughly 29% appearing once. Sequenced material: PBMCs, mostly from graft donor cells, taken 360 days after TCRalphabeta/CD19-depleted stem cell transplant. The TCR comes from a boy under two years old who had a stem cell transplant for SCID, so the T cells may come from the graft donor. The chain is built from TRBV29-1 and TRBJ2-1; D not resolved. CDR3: CSVEVSPAHNEQFF. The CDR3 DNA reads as TGCAGCGTTGAAGTCTCTCCGGCTCACAATGAGCAGTTCTTC.